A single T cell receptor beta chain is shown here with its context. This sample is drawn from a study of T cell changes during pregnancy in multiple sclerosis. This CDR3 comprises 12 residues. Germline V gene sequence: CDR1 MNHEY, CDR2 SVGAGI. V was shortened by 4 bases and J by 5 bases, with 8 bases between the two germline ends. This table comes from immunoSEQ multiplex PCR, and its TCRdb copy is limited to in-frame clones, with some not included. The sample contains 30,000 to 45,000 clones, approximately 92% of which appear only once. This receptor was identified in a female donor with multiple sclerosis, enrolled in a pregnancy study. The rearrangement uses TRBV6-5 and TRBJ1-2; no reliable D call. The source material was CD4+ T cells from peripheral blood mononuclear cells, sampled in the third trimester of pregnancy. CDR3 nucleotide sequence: TGTGCCAGCAGTTCCACATCTTATGGCTACACCTTC. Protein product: CASSSTSYGYTF.